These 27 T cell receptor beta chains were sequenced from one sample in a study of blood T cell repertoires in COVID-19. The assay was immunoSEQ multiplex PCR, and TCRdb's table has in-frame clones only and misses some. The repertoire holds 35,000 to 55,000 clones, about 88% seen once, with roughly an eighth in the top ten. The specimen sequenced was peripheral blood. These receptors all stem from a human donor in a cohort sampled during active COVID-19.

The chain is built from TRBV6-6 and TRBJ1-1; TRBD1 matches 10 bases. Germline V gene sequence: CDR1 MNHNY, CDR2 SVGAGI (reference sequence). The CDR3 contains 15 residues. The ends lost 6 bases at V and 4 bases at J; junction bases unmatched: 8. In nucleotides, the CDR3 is TGTGCCAGCAGCCTCCTAAGGACAGGGGGCACTGAAGCTTTCTTT. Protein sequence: CASSLLRTGGTEAFF.

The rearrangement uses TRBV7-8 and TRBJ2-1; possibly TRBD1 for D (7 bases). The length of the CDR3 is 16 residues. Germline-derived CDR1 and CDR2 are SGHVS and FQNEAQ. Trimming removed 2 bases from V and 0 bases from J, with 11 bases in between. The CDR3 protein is CASSLRRGPSYNEQFF. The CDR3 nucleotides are TGTGCCAGCAGCTTAAGGAGGGGGCCCTCCTACAATGAGCAGTTCTTC.

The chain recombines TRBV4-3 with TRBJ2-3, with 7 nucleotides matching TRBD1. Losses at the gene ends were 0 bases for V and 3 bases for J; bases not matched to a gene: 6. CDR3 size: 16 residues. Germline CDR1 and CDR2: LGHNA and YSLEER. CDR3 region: CASSQEATGDTDTQYF. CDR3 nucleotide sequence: TGCGCCAGCAGCCAAGAGGCAACAGGGGATACAGATACGCAGTATTTT.

The CDR3 protein is CASSQASAGGTYEQYF. CDR3 nucleotides: TGTGCCAGCAGCCAAGCGTCGGCGGGGGGGACCTACGAGCAGTACTTC. V usage is TRBV3-1 (or the pseudogene TRBV3-2) and J usage is TRBJ2-7, with TRBD2 identical over 9 bases. This CDR3 has 16 residues. Trimming cost V 1 base and J 2 bases; bases outside gene matches: 6. Per germline, CDR1 LGHDT and CDR2 YNNKEL (reference sequence).

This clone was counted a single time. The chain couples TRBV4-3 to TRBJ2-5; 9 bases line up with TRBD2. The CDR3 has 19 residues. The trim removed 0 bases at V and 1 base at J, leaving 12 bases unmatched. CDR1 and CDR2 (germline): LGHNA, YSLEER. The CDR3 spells CASSQEPPRSGGFQETQYF. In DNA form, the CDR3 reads TGCGCCAGCAGCCAAGAGCCCCCTCGGAGCGGGGGGTTCCAAGAGACCCAGTACTTC.

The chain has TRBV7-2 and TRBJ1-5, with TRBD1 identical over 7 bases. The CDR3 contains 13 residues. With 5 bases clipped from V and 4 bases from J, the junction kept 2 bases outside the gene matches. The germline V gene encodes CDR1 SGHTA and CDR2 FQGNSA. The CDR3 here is CASSGQENQPQHF. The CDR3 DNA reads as TGTGCCAGCAGCGGACAGGAAAATCAGCCCCAGCATTTT.

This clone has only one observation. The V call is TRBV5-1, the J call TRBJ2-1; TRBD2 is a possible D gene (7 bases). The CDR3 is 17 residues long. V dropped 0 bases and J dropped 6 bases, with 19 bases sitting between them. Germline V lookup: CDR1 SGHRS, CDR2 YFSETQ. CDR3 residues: CASSLAGGWGGSNEQFF. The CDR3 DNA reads TGCGCCAGCAGCTTGGCGGGGGGCTGGGGTGGGAGCAATGAGCAGTTCTTC.

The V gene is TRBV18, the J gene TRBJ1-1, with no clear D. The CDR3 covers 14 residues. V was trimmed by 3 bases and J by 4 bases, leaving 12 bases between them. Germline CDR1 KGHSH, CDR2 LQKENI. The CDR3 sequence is CASSPEQLVTEAFF. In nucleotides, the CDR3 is TGTGCCAGCTCACCCGAACAGTTAGTCACTGAAGCTTTCTTT.

CDR3 in amino acids: CASSPPADTQYF. The DNA for the CDR3 is TGCGCCAGCAGCCCCCCCGCGGATACGCAGTATTTT. The V call is TRBV5-1, the J call TRBJ2-3, with no clear D. V was shortened by 4 bases and J by 6 bases, with 9 bases between the two germline ends. Per germline, CDR1 SGHRS and CDR2 YFSETQ. This CDR3 is 12 amino acids long.

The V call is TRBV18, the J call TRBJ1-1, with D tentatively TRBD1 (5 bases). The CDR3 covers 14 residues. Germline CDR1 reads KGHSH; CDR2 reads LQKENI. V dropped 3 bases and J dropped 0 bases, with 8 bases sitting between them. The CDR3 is CASSPGLLNTEAFF. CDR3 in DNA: TGTGCCAGCTCACCGGGACTCTTGAACACTGAAGCTTTCTTT.

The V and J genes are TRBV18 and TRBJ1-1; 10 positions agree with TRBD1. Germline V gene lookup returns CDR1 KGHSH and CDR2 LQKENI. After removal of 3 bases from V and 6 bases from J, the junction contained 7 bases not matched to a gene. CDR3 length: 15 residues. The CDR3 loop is CASSPRQGAMAEAFF. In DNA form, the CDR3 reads TGTGCCAGCTCACCTCGACAGGGGGCTATGGCTGAAGCTTTCTTT.

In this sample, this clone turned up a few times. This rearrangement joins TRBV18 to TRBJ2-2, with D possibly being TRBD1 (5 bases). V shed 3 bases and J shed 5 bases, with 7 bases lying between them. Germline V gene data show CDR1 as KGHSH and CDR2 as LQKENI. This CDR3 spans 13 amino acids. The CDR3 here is CASSPQGTGELFF. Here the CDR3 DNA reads TGTGCCAGCTCACCCCAGGGAACCGGGGAGCTGTTTTTT. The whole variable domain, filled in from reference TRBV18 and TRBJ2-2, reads NAGVMQNPRHLVRRRGQEARLRCSPMKGHSHVYWYRQLPEEGLKFMVYLQKENIIDESGMPKERFSAEFPKEGPSILRIQQVVRGDSAAYFCASSPQGTGELFFGEGSRLTVL.

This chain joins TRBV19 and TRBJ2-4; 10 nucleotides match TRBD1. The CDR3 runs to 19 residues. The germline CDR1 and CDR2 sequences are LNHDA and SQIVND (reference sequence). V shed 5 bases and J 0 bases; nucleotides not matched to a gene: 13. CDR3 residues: CASSFLTGGSEVAKNIQYF. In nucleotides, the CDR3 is TGTGCCAGTAGTTTTTTGACAGGGGGCTCCGAGGTAGCCAAAAACATTCAGTACTTC.

The DNA of the CDR3 is TGCGCCAGCAGCCAAGGAGGGACAGTTTCCGGGGAGCTGTTTTTT. This sequence encodes CASSQGGTVSGELFF. The rearrangement links TRBV4-3 to TRBJ2-2; 7 bases agree with TRBD1. This CDR3 comprises 15 residues. With 1 base clipped from V and 6 bases from J, the junction kept 5 bases outside the gene matches. In germline, CDR1 is LGHNA, CDR2 YSLEER.

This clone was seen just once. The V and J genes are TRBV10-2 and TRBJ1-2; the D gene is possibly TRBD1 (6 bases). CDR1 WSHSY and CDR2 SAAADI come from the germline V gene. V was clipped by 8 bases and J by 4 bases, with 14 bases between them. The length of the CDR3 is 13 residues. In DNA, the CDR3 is TGCGCCAGCGGGTGGACAGCCTCCTATGGCTACACCTTC. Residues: CASGWTASYGYTF.

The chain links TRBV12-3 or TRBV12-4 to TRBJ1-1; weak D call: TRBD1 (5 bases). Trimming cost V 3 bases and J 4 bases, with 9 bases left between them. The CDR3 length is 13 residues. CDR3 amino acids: CASSLEGSTEAFF. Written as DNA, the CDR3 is TGTGCCAGCAGTTTGGAGGGGAGCACTGAAGCTTTCTTT.

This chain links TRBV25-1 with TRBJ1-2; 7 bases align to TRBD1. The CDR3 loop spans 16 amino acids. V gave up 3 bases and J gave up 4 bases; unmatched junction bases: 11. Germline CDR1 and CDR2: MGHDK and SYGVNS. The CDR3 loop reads CASSELPDRESYGYTF. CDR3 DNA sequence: TGTGCCAGCAGTGAGCTTCCTGACAGGGAATCCTATGGCTACACCTTC.

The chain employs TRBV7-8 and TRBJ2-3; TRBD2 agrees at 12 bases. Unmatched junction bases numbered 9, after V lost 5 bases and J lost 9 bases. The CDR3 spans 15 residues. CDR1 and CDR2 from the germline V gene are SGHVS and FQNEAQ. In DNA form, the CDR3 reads TGTGCCAGCAGCCTGACTAGCGGGGGCTCGTGGACGCAGTATTTT. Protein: CASSLTSGGSWTQYF.

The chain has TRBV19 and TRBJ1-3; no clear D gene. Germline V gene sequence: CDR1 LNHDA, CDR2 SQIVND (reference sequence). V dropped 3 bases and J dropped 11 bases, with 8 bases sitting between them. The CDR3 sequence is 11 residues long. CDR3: CASSIGEPIYF. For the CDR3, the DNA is TGTGCCAGTAGTATCGGGGAGCCCATATATTTT. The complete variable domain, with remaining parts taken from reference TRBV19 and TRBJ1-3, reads DGGITQSPKYLFRKEGQNVTLSCEQNLNHDAMYWYRQDPGQGLRLIYYSQIVNDFQKGDIAEGYSVSREKKESFPLTVTSAQKNPTAFYLCASSIGEPIYFGEGSWLTVV.

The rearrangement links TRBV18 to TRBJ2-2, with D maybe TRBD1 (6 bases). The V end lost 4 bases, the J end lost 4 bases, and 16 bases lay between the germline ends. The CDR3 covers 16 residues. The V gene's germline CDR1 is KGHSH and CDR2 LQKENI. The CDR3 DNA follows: TGTGCCAGCTCACGGGACGGACAGAGGCTCACCGGGGAGCTGTTTTTT. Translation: CASSRDGQRLTGELFF.

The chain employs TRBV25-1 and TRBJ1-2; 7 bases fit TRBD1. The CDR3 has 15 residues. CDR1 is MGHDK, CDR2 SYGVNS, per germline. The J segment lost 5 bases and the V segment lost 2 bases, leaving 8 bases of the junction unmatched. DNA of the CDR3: TGTGCCAGCAGTGAAGCCCCAGGGGGTCGGTATGGCTACACCTTC. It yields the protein CASSEAPGGRYGYTF.

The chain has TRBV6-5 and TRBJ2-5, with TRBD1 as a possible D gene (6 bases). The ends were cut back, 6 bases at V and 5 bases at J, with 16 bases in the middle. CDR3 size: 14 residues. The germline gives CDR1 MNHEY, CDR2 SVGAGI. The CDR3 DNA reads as TGTGCCAGCAGAAAACAGGGCTGGTTGGAGACCCAGTACTTC. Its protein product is CASRKQGWLETQYF.

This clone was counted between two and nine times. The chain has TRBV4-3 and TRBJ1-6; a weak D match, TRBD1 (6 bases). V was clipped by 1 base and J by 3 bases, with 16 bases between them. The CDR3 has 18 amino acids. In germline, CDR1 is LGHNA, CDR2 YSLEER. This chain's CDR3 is CASSQGDIGGIYNSPLHF. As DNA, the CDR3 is TGCGCCAGCAGCCAAGGGGACATCGGGGGGATCTATAATTCACCCCTCCACTTT.

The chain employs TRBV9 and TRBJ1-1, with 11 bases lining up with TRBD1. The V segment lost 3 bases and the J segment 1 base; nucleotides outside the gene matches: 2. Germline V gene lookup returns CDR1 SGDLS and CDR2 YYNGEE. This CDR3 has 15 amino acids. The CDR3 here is CASSGTGGWNTEAFF. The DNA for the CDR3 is TGTGCCAGCAGCGGGACAGGGGGCTGGAACACTGAAGCTTTCTTT.

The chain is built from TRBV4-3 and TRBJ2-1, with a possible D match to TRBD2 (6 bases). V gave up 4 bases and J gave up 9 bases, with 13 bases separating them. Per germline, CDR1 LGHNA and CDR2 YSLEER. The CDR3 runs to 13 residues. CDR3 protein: CASSPLGGFEQFF. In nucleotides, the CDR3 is TGCGCCAGCAGCCCTTTGGGGGGTTTTGAGCAGTTCTTC.

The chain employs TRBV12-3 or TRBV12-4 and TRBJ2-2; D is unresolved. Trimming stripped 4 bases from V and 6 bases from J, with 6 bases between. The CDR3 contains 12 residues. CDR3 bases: TGTGCCAGCAGTTACATCCCCGGGGAGCTGTTTTTT. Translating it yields CASSYIPGELFF.

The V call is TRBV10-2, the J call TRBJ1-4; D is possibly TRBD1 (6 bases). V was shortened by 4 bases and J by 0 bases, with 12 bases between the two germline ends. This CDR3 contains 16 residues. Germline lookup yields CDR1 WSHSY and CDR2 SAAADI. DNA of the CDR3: TGCGCCAGCAGTGGGCAGGACAGTGCAACTAATGAAAAACTGTTTTTT. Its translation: CASSGQDSATNEKLFF.